The T cell receptor (beta chain) described here comes from a study of low-dose radiotherapy and immunotherapy resistance in tumors. Study-level information: Once cycle 1 day 1 began, patients took oral aspirin 300 mg daily for four cycles.

Primers targeting TRAV and TRBV primed first-strand cDNA, covering alpha and beta chains. A constant-region primer paired with the V-primer adapter amplified TCRs over about 20 PCR cycles. The isolated mRNA underwent amplification through in vitro transcription. TCRdb fed the reads into MiXCR, producing one record per CDR3 protein. The sample shows some 100,000 distinct CDR3 sequences, around 20% of them seen only once. Sample time point: after trial treatment. The treatment here: LDRT plus nivolumab, ipilimumab, low-dose cyclophosphamide and aspirin (RACIN trial). Ipilimumab, nivolumab, aspirin, low-dose cyclophosphamide and low-dose radiotherapy were administered to donors. Germline lookup yields CDR1 SEHNR and CDR2 FQNEAQ (reference sequence). This CDR3 has 12 residues. Trimming pared 5 bases from V and 6 bases from J, leaving 10 bases between. This clonotype was seen many times.

The origin of this receptor is a male donor with prostate cancer. The chain is built from TRBV7-9 and TRBJ1-1; tentatively, D is TRBD1 (5 bases). Sequencing used PBMCs, obtained after low-dose radiotherapy plus immunotherapy. As DNA, the CDR3 is TGTGCCAGCAGCCCGGGGGGGTCTGAAGCTTTCTTT. Translation gives CASSPGGSEAFF. The whole variable domain, filled in from reference TRBV7-9 and TRBJ1-1, reads DTGVSQNPRHKITKRGQNVTFRCDPISEHNRLYWYRQTLGQGPEFLTYFQNEAQLEKSRLLSDRFSAERPKGSFSTLEIQRTEQGDSAMYLCASSPGGSEAFFGQGTRLTVV.